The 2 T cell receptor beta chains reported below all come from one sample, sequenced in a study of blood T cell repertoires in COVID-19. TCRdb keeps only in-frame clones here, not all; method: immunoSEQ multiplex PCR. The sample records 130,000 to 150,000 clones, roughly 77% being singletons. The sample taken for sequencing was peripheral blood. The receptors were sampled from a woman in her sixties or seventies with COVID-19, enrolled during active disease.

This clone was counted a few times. The CDR3 DNA follows: TGCGCCAGCAGCCCGCGGGCCGGGACAGGGGGCGGGGAGACCCAGTACTTC. It is translated as CASSPRAGTGGGETQYF. The rearrangement joins TRBV5-1 to TRBJ2-5; 12 bases fit TRBD1. Trimming at V came to 4 bases and at J to 5 bases, leaving 12 bases not matched to a gene. Germline V CDR1 and CDR2: SGHRS, YFSETQ. The CDR3 contains 17 residues.

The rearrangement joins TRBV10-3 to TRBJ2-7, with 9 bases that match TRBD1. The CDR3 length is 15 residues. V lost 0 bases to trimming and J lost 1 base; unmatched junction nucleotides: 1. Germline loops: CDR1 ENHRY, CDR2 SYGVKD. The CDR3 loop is CAISESDRGSYEQYF. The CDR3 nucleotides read TGTGCCATCAGTGAGTCCGACAGGGGGTCCTACGAGCAGTACTTC.